This entry describes one T cell receptor (beta chain). Its antigen is not known. The data stem from a study of T cell responses to AZD1222 COVID-19 vaccine. Study-wide points: Two AZD1222 administrations were followed by greater Spike-specific TCR breadth and depth. CD4 TCRs associated with vaccination spanned spike, dominating at 160-218 and 743-854.

The CDR3 runs to 13 residues. Germline trimming cut 6 bases from V and 6 bases from J; bases unmatched to any gene: 6. CDR1 and CDR2 (germline): ENHRY, SYGVKD. Method: immunoSEQ multiplex PCR; TCRdb's copy keeps in-frame clones and lacks some. The sample contains over 100,000 clones, around 90% of which appear only once. This TCR was sampled from an adult in good health. The rearrangement uses TRBV10-3 and TRBJ1-1; TRBD1 agrees at 8 bases. The input for sequencing was peripheral blood, taken on day 0 of MenACWY control vaccination. The CDR3 DNA sequence: TGTGCCATCAGGTCTACAGGGGGAGCTGAAGCTTTCTTT. This translates into CAIRSTGGAEAFF.